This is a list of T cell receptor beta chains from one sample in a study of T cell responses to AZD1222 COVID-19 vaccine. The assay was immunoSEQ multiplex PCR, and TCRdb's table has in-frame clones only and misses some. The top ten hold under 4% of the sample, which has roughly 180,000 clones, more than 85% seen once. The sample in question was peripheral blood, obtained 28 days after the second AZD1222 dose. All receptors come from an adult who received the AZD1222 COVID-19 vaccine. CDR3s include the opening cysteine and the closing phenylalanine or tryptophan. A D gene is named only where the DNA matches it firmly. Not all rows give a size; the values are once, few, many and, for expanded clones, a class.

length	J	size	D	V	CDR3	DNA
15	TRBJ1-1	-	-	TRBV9	CASSVDQGRNTEAFF	TGTGCCAGCAGCGTAGATCAGGGCCGGAACACTGAAGCTTTCTTT
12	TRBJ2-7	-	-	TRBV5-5	CASSLSAFEQYF	TGTGCCAGCAGCTTGTCTGCCTTCGAGCAGTACTTC
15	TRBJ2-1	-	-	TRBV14	CASSPVIRATDERFF	TGTGCCAGCAGCCCCGTTATCAGGGCAACCGATGAGCGGTTCTTC
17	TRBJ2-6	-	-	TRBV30	CAWRELPRGAGANVLTF	TGTGCCTGGAGGGAACTGCCTCGTGGCGCTGGGGCCAACGTCCTGACTTTC
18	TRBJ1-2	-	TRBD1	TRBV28	CASSPGQGPWRSPYGYTF	TGTGCCTCCTCCCCTGGACAGGGACCCTGGAGGTCACCTTATGGCTACACCTTC
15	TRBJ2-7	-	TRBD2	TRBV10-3	CAISAMTSVSYEQYF	TGTGCCATCAGTGCCATGACTAGCGTCTCCTACGAGCAGTACTTC
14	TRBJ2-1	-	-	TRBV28	CASSPVSSYNEQFF	TGTGCCAGCAGTCCGGTAAGCTCCTACAATGAGCAGTTCTTC
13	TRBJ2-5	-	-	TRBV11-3	CASSSGQKETQYF	TGTGCCAGCAGTTCAGGACAGAAAGAGACCCAGTACTTC
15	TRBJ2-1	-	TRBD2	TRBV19	CASSIGGGEGNEQFF	TGTGCCAGTAGTATAGGGGGCGGGGAGGGGAATGAGCAGTTCTTC
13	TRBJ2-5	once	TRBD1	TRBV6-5	CASRTGWRETQYF	TGTGCCAGCAGGACAGGGTGGCGAGAGACCCAGTACTTC
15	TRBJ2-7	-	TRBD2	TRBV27	CASRRWRESTYEQYF	TGTGCCAGCCGTAGGTGGCGGGAGAGTACCTACGAGCAGTACTTC
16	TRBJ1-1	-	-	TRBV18	CASSPANSLRDTEAFF	TGTGCCAGCTCCCCAGCCAACTCGCTGAGGGACACTGAAGCTTTCTTT
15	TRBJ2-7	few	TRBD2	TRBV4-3	CASSQDGAGGGEQYF	TGCGCCAGCAGCCAAGATGGAGCGGGAGGGGGCGAGCAGTACTTC
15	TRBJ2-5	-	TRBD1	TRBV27	CASSSAGTGLWTQYF	TGTGCCAGCAGTTCCGCCGGGACAGGTCTATGGACCCAGTACTTC
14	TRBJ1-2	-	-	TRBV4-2	CASSQPGQSHGYTF	TGTGCCAGCAGCCAACCCGGACAGTCACATGGCTACACCTTC
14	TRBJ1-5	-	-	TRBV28	CASSENRAGQPQHF	TGTGCCAGCAGCGAGAACAGGGCAGGGCAGCCCCAGCATTTT